The 10 T cell receptor beta chains below all came from one sample that was sequenced in a study of blood T cell repertoires in COVID-19. Only in-frame clones appear in the TCRdb table, and some are missing; sequencing was by immunoSEQ multiplex PCR. The sample includes 150,000 to 200,000 clones, more than 90% seen only once; the top ten take 18%. Sequencing used peripheral blood. The receptors shown here come from a man aged 55 to 70 with active or convalescent COVID-19.

The V call is TRBV9, the J call TRBJ2-1; no firm D call. The CDR3 sequence is 15 residues long. V lost 0 bases and J 6 bases, leaving 13 bases between the germline ends. Germline lookup yields CDR1 SGDLS and CDR2 YYNGEE. The CDR3 region is CASSVASSGINEQFF. The CDR3, as DNA: TGTGCCAGCAGCGTAGCTTCGTCCGGTATCAATGAGCAGTTCTTC.

The chain employs TRBV6-5 and TRBJ2-7; possible D gene TRBD2, 5 bases. The germline V gene has CDR1 MNHEY and CDR2 SVGAGI. CDR3 size: 13 residues. The V gene lost 6 bases and the J gene lost 2 bases, with 11 bases spanning the gap. The CDR3 spells CASRSGETYEQYF. As DNA, the CDR3 is TGTGCCAGCAGGAGCGGAGAAACCTACGAGCAGTACTTC.

The chain has TRBV30 and TRBJ1-6; maybe TRBD1 (6 bases). CDR1 GTSNPN and CDR2 SVGIG come from the germline V gene (reference sequence). Between the trimmed V and J ends, which lost 6 bases and 13 bases, there was a span of 22 bases. The CDR3 is made up of 14 amino acids. CDR3 sequence reads: CACITGGPVSPLHF. The CDR3 bases are TGTGCCTGCATTACGGGGGGGCCGGTATCGCCCCTCCACTTT.

The CDR3 nucleotides are TGTGCCACCAGTGATTCCAGGTACAGGCGGGAGACCCAGTACTTC. Its protein is CATSDSRYRRETQYF. This rearrangement joins TRBV24-1 to TRBJ2-5; a possible D gene is TRBD1 (5 bases). Trimming removed 2 bases at V and 5 bases at J, with 14 bases between. This CDR3 region has 15 residues. CDR1 and CDR2 from the germline V gene are KGHDR and SFDVKD.

The V gene is TRBV3-1 (or the pseudogene TRBV3-2), the J gene TRBJ2-7; TRBD1 matches at 8 bases. Germline loops: CDR1 LGHDT, CDR2 YNNKEL (reference sequence). There are 17 residues in the CDR3. After removal of 1 base from V and 2 bases from J, the junction contained 10 bases not matched to a gene. The CDR3 region is CASSQAGRDRHTYEQYF. DNA of the CDR3: TGTGCCAGCAGCCAAGCAGGACGGGACAGGCATACCTACGAGCAGTACTTC.

The chain's CDR3 is CASSPDRVGYEKLFF. CDR3 bases: TGTGCCAGCTCACCGGACAGGGTGGGTTACGAAAAACTGTTTTTT. The V call is TRBV18, the J call TRBJ1-4; 8 bases match TRBD1. The CDR3 covers 15 residues. The germline gives CDR1 KGHSH, CDR2 LQKENI. V shed 3 bases, J shed 8 bases, and the junction held 8 bases outside the gene matches.

The chain uses TRBV7-2 and TRBJ1-1; TRBD1 matches at 8 bases. CDR1 SGHTA and CDR2 FQGNSA come from the germline V gene. The J segment lost 7 bases and the V segment lost 5 bases, leaving 9 bases of the junction unmatched. This CDR3 is built from 14 residues. The CDR3 nucleotides are TGTGCCAGCAGCGGAGGGGGACAGGTGGTTGAAGCTTTCTTT. It is translated as CASSGGGQVVEAFF. Supplemented by reference TRBV7-2 and TRBJ1-1, the full variable domain reads GAGVSQSPSNKVTEKGKDVELRCDPISGHTALYWYRQSLGQGLEFLIYFQGNSAPDKSGLPSDRFSAERTGGSVSTLTIQRTQQEDSAVYLCASSGGGQVVEAFFGQGTRLTVV.

This clone was observed a single time. The chain has TRBV4-1 and TRBJ1-4; D unresolved. Deletions cut 0 bases from V and 1 base from J, with 6 bases between. This CDR3 region has 15 residues. Germline V CDR1 and CDR2: MGHRA, YSYEKL. The CDR3: CASSQDEETNEKLFF. As DNA, the CDR3 is TGCGCCAGCAGCCAAGATGAGGAAACTAATGAAAAACTGTTTTTT.

Here the CDR3 DNA reads TGTGCCAGTAGTATAGCCGGGGACACTGAAGCTTTCTTT. It codes for CASSIAGDTEAFF. The V and J genes are TRBV19 and TRBJ1-1; D not resolved. The ends were cut back, 1 base at V and 3 bases at J, with 6 bases in the middle. This CDR3 comprises 13 residues. In germline, CDR1 is LNHDA, CDR2 SQIVND (reference sequence). Full variable domain (missing parts from reference TRBV19 and TRBJ1-1): DGGITQSPKYLFRKEGQNVTLSCEQNLNHDAMYWYRQDPGQGLRLIYYSQIVNDFQKGDIAEGYSVSREKKESFPLTVTSAQKNPTAFYLCASSIAGDTEAFFGQGTRLTVV.

This chain joins TRBV19 and TRBJ1-2; TRBD1 is a possible D gene (6 bases). CDR1 LNHDA and CDR2 SQIVND come from the germline V gene (reference sequence). V shed 6 bases and J shed 1 base, with 15 bases lying between them. This CDR3 spans 15 amino acids. The CDR3 loop is CASRASGHHNYGYTF. The DNA for the CDR3 is TGTGCCAGTAGGGCCTCGGGACACCATAACTATGGCTACACCTTC.